A selection of T cell receptor beta chains follows, all from one sample in a study of CD8+CD57+ T cells in acquired aplastic anemia. In TCRdb, the reads were re-called with MiXCR into one record per CDR3 protein. The sample has roughly 180,000 distinct CDR3 sequences, about three fifths seen once. The sample was sorted CD4+, CD8+, or CD8+CD57+ T cells (not recorded which) from PBMCs. These receptors originate from a human donor with severe aplastic anemia or a healthy control (not recorded which). Both conserved end residues are part of each CDR3. The order of the fields is clone size, D gene, J gene, V gene, CDR3 DNA, CDR3 protein. The D gene is left open where the match is weak. For some rows the clone size is stated as once, few or many, or as a class when expanded; others skip it.

clone size: -
D gene: TRBD1
J gene: TRBJ1-2
V gene: TRBV7-8
CDR3 DNA: TGTGCCAGCAGCTTAGGTTGGACAGGGGCGTTGCGGGGTGGCTACACCTTC
CDR3 protein: CASSLGWTGALRGGYTF

clone size: many
D gene: -
J gene: TRBJ2-1
V gene: TRBV6-6
CDR3 DNA: TGTGCCAGCAGTGTTTCCAATGAGCAGTTCTTC
CDR3 protein: CASSVSNEQFF

clone size: many
D gene: TRBD2
J gene: TRBJ2-5
V gene: TRBV20-1
CDR3 DNA: TGCAGTGTCCCCGGGCAGGGGATGGGCGGGGGGCCTCAAGAGACCCAGTACTTC
CDR3 protein: CSVPGQGMGGGPQETQYF

clone size: -
D gene: -
J gene: TRBJ2-7
V gene: TRBV20-1
CDR3 DNA: TGCAGTGCTAGGGAAAGAGGCGGATCCTACGAGCAGTACTTC
CDR3 protein: CSARERGGSYEQYF

clone size: -
D gene: -
J gene: TRBJ2-5
V gene: TRBV24-1
CDR3 DNA: TGTGCCACCAGTGACAACAGGGATCGGGAGACCCAGTACTTC
CDR3 protein: CATSDNRDRETQYF

clone size: -
D gene: TRBD1
J gene: TRBJ2-7
V gene: TRBV7-9
CDR3 DNA: TGTGCCAGCAGCCATTTGGGACAGACGGAATCCTACGAGCAGTACTTC
CDR3 protein: CASSHLGQTESYEQYF

clone size: many
D gene: TRBD1
J gene: TRBJ1-3
V gene: TRBV6-4
CDR3 DNA: TGTGCCAGCAGTCTCCGACAGGGGAGCTCTGGAAACACCATATATTTT
CDR3 protein: CASSLRQGSSGNTIYF

clone size: once
D gene: -
J gene: TRBJ2-3
V gene: TRBV6-6
CDR3 DNA: TGTGCCAGCAGCCCACAATCAAGTGGCACAGATACGCAGTATTTT
CDR3 protein: CASSPQSSGTDTQYF

clone size: -
D gene: -
J gene: TRBJ2-1
V gene: TRBV19
CDR3 DNA: TGTGCCAGTAGCCTTTATCCACCGGCCGTTAATGAGCAGTTCTTC
CDR3 protein: CASSLYPPAVNEQFF

clone size: -
D gene: -
J gene: TRBJ2-1
V gene: TRBV4-3
CDR3 DNA: TGCGCCAGCTCGTTAGCTTTTGCGGGGACCAATGAGCAGTTCTTC
CDR3 protein: CASSLAFAGTNEQFF

clone size: few
D gene: -
J gene: TRBJ2-5
V gene: TRBV30
CDR3 DNA: TGTGCCTGGAAGGGGGGATTCCAAGAGACCCAGTACTTC
CDR3 protein: CAWKGGFQETQYF

clone size: -
D gene: TRBD2
J gene: TRBJ2-5
V gene: TRBV13
CDR3 DNA: TGTGCCAGCAGCTCCCCGGGAGGGGCCCAGTACTTC
CDR3 protein: CASSSPGGAQYF

clone size: -
D gene: TRBD2
J gene: TRBJ2-1
V gene: TRBV29-1
CDR3 DNA: TGCAGCGTCAGCGGGGGTTACAATGAGCAGTTCTTC
CDR3 protein: CSVSGGYNEQFF

clone size: -
D gene: TRBD1
J gene: TRBJ1-6
V gene: TRBV5-1
CDR3 DNA: TGCGCCAGCAGCTCCGGGACAGGGGAAAATTCACCCCTCCACTTT
CDR3 protein: CASSSGTGENSPLHF

clone size: -
D gene: -
J gene: TRBJ1-2
V gene: TRBV20-1
CDR3 DNA: TGCAGCGTTGTGACAGTCTATGGCTACACCTTC
CDR3 protein: CSVVTVYGYTF